Below, 26 T cell receptor beta chains from the same sample are listed, as sequenced in a study of T cell repertoires in cytomegalovirus infection. Their target antigens are unknown. TCRdb analysed the reads with MiXCR anew, one entry per CDR3 protein. The sample lists approximately 910,000 distinct CDR3 sequences, roughly a third seen once, with around an eighth in the top ten. The sample in question was cultured CD8+ T cells from PBMCs, obtained from culture after CMV antigen stimulation. The receptors stem from a human donor in good health (CMV status not recorded). Some clones in this sample may be carry-over from other donors' samples.

Many counts were recorded for this clonotype. The chain is built from TRBV7-2 and TRBJ2-1; D remains unclear. The CDR3 is 13 amino acids. The V gene's germline CDR1 is SGHTA and CDR2 FQGNSA. With 5 bases removed from V and 8 bases from J, the gap between germline ends came to 13 bases. CDR3 in amino acids: CASSHYGHDEQFF. The CDR3 DNA reads as TGTGCCAGCAGCCACTACGGGCACGATGAGCAGTTCTTC.

The V gene is TRBV19, the J gene TRBJ2-2, with D perhaps TRBD1 (6 bases). V shed 5 bases and J shed 4 bases, with 29 bases lying between them. Per the germline V gene, CDR1 is LNHDA and CDR2 is SQIVND (reference sequence). This CDR3 comprises 20 residues. CDR3 nucleotide sequence: TGTGCCAGTAGTCCTCGTTTAGGACAGCTGGGAAGGGGGTCCACCGGGGAGCTGTTTTTT. It encodes CASSPRLGQLGRGSTGELFF.

In its sample, this clonotype was seen a few times. The chain is built from TRBV6-1 and TRBJ2-1; unclear D gene. Germline assignment: CDR1 MNHNS and CDR2 SASEGT. The V end lost 3 bases, the J end lost 8 bases, and 11 bases lay between the germline ends. The CDR3 consists of 13 residues. The CDR3 loop reads CASSERIFDEQFF. CDR3 nucleotide sequence: TGTGCCAGCAGTGAGCGGATCTTCGATGAGCAGTTCTTC.

This clonotype is judged medium-sized. In DNA, the CDR3 is TGTGCCAGCAGCGACACGGGGGCAGGGGAGACCCAGTACTTC. Its protein is CASSDTGAGETQYF. The chain links TRBV7-9 to TRBJ2-5; possibly TRBD1 or TRBD2 for D (6 bases each). Trimming shortened V by 5 bases and J by 5 bases, and 15 bases separated the two germline ends. CDR3 length: 14 amino acids. The germline gives CDR1 SEHNR, CDR2 FQNEAQ (reference sequence).

V usage is TRBV7-8 and J usage is TRBJ2-6, with D tentatively TRBD1 (6 bases). V gave up 2 bases and J gave up 0 bases, with 17 bases separating them. Germline assignment: CDR1 SGHVS and CDR2 FQNEAQ. The CDR3 covers 19 residues. The CDR3 loop is CASSLLSTGILSGANVLTF. DNA of the CDR3: TGTGCCAGCAGCTTATTATCTACAGGGATACTCTCTGGGGCCAACGTCCTGACTTTC.

This clonotype was seen a handful of times. This sequence joins TRBV4-1 and TRBJ2-1; unclear D gene. V lost 4 bases to trimming and J lost 9 bases, with 7 bases between them. Germline V gives CDR1 MGHRA, CDR2 YSYEKL. There are 11 residues in the CDR3. The CDR3: CASSRALEQFF. Written as DNA, the CDR3 is TGCGCCAGCAGCCGGGCACTTGAGCAGTTCTTC.

The rearrangement links TRBV27 to TRBJ2-1; D is unclear. From germline, CDR1 is MNHEY and CDR2 SMNVEV (reference sequence). Trimming cost V 6 bases and J 4 bases, with 16 bases left between them. The CDR3 spans 15 residues. The CDR3, as DNA: TGTGCCAGCAGAGCCGTCCCAATGGCTTACAATGAGCAGTTCTTC. It translates to CASRAVPMAYNEQFF.

In its sample, this clonotype was seen a few times. This chain connects TRBV7-3 to TRBJ2-3; D gene uncertain. From germline, CDR1 is SGHTA and CDR2 FQGTGA. Trimming removed 4 bases from V and 4 bases from J, with 9 bases in between. The CDR3 loop spans 13 amino acids. The CDR3 is CASSSTAADTQYF. The CDR3 bases are TGTGCCAGCAGCTCCACAGCTGCAGATACGCAGTATTTT.

A remark on this clonotype: A read error may produce the germline difference seen at one junction end. The V and J genes are TRBV7-6 and TRBJ2-1, with a possible D match to TRBD2 (6 bases). The CDR3 runs to 14 residues. Germline V gene sequence: CDR1 SGHVS, CDR2 FNYEAQ. DNA for the CDR3: TGTGCTAGCAGCTTAGTTAGCGGACACAATGAGCAGTTCTTC. It codes for CASSLVSGHNEQFF.

The chain recombines TRBV4-1 with TRBJ2-1; either TRBD1 or TRBD2 may fit D (5 bases each). V was pared by 1 base and J by 5 bases, with 15 bases between. Germline values: CDR1 MGHRA, CDR2 YSYEKL. The length of the CDR3 is 16 residues. Here the CDR3 reads CASSQVLGVANNEQFF. In DNA, the CDR3 is TGCGCCAGCAGCCAAGTTTTGGGGGTGGCAAACAATGAGCAGTTCTTC.

This clonotype has just a few counts. The rearrangement links TRBV4-1 to TRBJ1-4, with no clear D. CDR3 size: 15 residues. The ends were cut back, 1 base at V and 0 bases at J, with 6 bases in the middle. Germline CDR1 is MGHRA and CDR2 is YSYEKL. DNA for the CDR3: TGCGCCAGCAGCCAAGTTTACGCAACTAATGAAAAACTGTTTTTT. Protein: CASSQVYATNEKLFF.

This chain uses TRBV28 with TRBJ2-3; D unclear. This CDR3 has 17 residues. V lost 1 base to trimming and J lost 6 bases, with 20 bases between them. Germline CDR1 MDHEN, CDR2 SYDVKM. The CDR3, as DNA: TGTGCCAGCAGTTTATCCCCGTACCTTTTCGATTCGGATACGCAGTATTTT. Its protein is CASSLSPYLFDSDTQYF.

This clonotype was detected many times. The chain links TRBV27 to TRBJ2-6, with unresolved D. The germline V gene has CDR1 MNHEY and CDR2 SMNVEV (reference sequence). The CDR3 runs to 14 residues. V lost 7 bases, J lost 1 base, and 8 bases lay in between. The CDR3 loop reads CASTPGSGANVLTF. CDR3 DNA sequence: TGTGCCAGCACCCCTGGTTCTGGGGCCAACGTCCTGACTTTC. The full variable domain, with the rest looked up from reference TRBV27 and TRBJ2-6, is EAQVTQNPRYLITVTGKKLTVTCSQNMNHEYMSWYRQDPGLGLRQIYYSMNVEVTDKGDVPEGYKVSRKEKRNFPLILESPSPNQTSLYFCASTPGSGANVLTFGAGSRLTVL.

The chain joins TRBV11-2 to TRBJ1-1; possibly TRBD1 for D (6 bases). The CDR3 covers 18 residues. The V gene lost 7 bases and the J gene lost 6 bases, with 30 bases spanning the gap. Germline V lookup: CDR1 SGHAT, CDR2 FQNNGV. The CDR3 sequence is CASTLGYYRVEKDAEAFF. The CDR3 coding sequence is TGTGCCAGCACCCTGGGATACTACAGGGTGGAAAAGGATGCTGAAGCTTTCTTT.

This clonotype was seen a handful of times. The chain recombines TRBV27 with TRBJ1-1, with D unclear. Germline V gene data show CDR1 as MNHEY and CDR2 as SMNVEV (reference sequence). With 6 bases removed from V and 6 bases from J, the gap between germline ends came to 14 bases. This CDR3 has 13 amino acids. The CDR3 DNA sequence: TGTGCCAGCAGATTCCCAGAGAGCCCTGAAGCTTTCTTT. The encoded protein is CASRFPESPEAFF.

This clonotype was found a few times. This chain joins TRBV27 and TRBJ2-7; D is perhaps TRBD1 or TRBD2 (5 bases each). The ends were cut back, 7 bases at V and 3 bases at J, with 19 bases in the middle. Germline V gives CDR1 MNHEY, CDR2 SMNVEV (reference sequence). The CDR3 contains 15 residues. CDR3 nucleotides: TGTGCCAGCAAGGTTGGAGGAGGACACCGCTACGAGCAGTACGTC. This sequence encodes CASKVGGGHRYEQYV.

The genes are TRBV19 and TRBJ2-4; D remains unclear. Germline-derived CDR1 and CDR2 are LNHDA and SQIVND (reference sequence). The CDR3 totals 14 residues. V was pared by 6 bases and J by 4 bases, with 13 bases between. The chain's CDR3 is CASRLDDGKNIQYF. CDR3 DNA: TGTGCCAGTAGGCTCGATGACGGAAAAAACATTCAGTACTTC.

To note about this clonotype: It may be a read error: a sequence one base away is much more abundant. The chain links TRBV9 to TRBJ2-5; TRBD1 is a possible D gene (6 bases). The germline V and J ends were trimmed by 0 bases and 1 base, with 7 bases remaining between them. In germline, CDR1 is SGDLS, CDR2 YYNGEE. This CDR3 has 14 residues. CDR3: CASSVGGGQETQYF. The CDR3 DNA reads as TGTGCCAGCAGCGTAGGAGGGGGCCAAGAGACCCAGTACTTC.

The gene calls are TRBV12-3 or TRBV12-4 and TRBJ2-3; 7 nucleotides line up with TRBD2. V gave up 3 bases and J gave up 0 bases; unmatched junction bases: 6. This CDR3 has 16 residues. CDR3 DNA: TGTGCCAGCAGTTTTTGGGCTAGCGGAAGCACAGATACGCAGTATTTT. Amino acid sequence: CASSFWASGSTDTQYF.

There are many counts of this clonotype. This sequence joins TRBV7-6 and TRBJ1-4; 9 bases match TRBD1. V gave up 5 bases and J gave up 7 bases; unmatched junction bases: 5. The germline CDR1 and CDR2 sequences are SGHVS and FNYEAQ. The CDR3 covers 14 residues. DNA for the CDR3: TGTGCCAGCAGCAACAGGGGGCGGTTTGAAAAACTGTTTTTT. Residues: CASSNRGRFEKLFF.

This clonotype was counted ten times or more. The chain recombines TRBV7-8 with TRBJ2-3; 10 nucleotides line up with TRBD2. Germline CDR1 is SGHVS and CDR2 is FQNEAQ. The CDR3 is 18 amino acids. The ends lost 1 base at V and 0 bases at J; junction bases unmatched: 7. This CDR3 reads CASSLGERTSGSTDTQYF. The CDR3 region has the DNA TGTGCCAGCAGCTTAGGGGAAAGGACTAGCGGTAGCACAGATACGCAGTATTTT.

V gene TRBV12-3 or TRBV12-4 combines with J gene TRBJ1-1; 7 positions match TRBD1. The CDR3 spans 13 residues. The ends lost 6 bases at V and 3 bases at J; junction bases unmatched: 4. CDR3: CASRQGFDTEAFF. CDR3 bases: TGTGCCAGCAGACAGGGGTTTGACACTGAAGCTTTCTTT.

This clonotype has just a few counts. The gene calls are TRBV12-3 or TRBV12-4 and TRBJ2-3; D possibly matches TRBD1 or TRBD2 (6 bases each). The CDR3 contains 14 residues. Trimming pared 5 bases from V and 2 bases from J, leaving 11 bases between. DNA for the CDR3: TGTGCCAGCAGTGCGGGACAATTCACAGATACGCAGTATTTT. Encoded protein: CASSAGQFTDTQYF.

This clonotype was picked up a small number of times. The chain is built from TRBV28 and TRBJ2-1; D is possibly TRBD2 (5 bases). Germline V gives CDR1 MDHEN, CDR2 SYDVKM. CDR3 length equals 15 residues. V lost 1 base, J lost 9 bases, and 16 bases lay in between. The CDR3 is CASSLSALEGGEQFF. The CDR3 bases are TGTGCCAGCAGTTTATCGGCCCTAGAAGGAGGTGAGCAGTTCTTC.

This clonotype came up a few times. The rearrangement uses TRBV5-1 and TRBJ1-2; 9 bases agree with TRBD1. This CDR3 is built from 15 residues. Germline lookup yields CDR1 SGHRS and CDR2 YFSETQ. J gave up 3 bases and V 2 bases, and 5 bases lay outside the gene matches. CDR3 sequence reads: CASSFKDRGDYGYTF. CDR3 nucleotides: TGCGCCAGCAGCTTTAAAGACAGGGGGGACTATGGCTACACCTTC.

In its sample, this clonotype was seen a few times. The chain employs TRBV7-9 and TRBJ1-2; D is perhaps TRBD1 (6 bases). Trimming removed 4 bases at V and 9 bases at J, with 18 bases between. The CDR3 totals 14 residues. In germline, CDR1 is SEHNR, CDR2 FQNEAQ (reference sequence). CDR3 region: CASSSSLGALSYTF. The CDR3 nucleotides read TGTGCCAGCAGCTCCTCATTGGGGGCTTTAAGCTACACCTTC.